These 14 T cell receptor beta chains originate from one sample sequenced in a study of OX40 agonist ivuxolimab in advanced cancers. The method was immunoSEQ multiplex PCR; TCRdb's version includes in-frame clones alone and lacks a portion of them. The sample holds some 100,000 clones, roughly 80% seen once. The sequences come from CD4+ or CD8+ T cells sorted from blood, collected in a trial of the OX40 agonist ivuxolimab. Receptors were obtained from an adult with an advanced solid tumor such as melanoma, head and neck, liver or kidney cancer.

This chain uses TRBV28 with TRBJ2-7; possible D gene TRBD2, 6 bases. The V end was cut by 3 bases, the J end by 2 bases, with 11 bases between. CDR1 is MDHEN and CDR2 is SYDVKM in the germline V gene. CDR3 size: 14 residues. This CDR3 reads CASSFLASTYEQYF. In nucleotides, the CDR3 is TGTGCCAGCAGTTTTCTAGCGTCTACCTACGAGCAGTACTTC.

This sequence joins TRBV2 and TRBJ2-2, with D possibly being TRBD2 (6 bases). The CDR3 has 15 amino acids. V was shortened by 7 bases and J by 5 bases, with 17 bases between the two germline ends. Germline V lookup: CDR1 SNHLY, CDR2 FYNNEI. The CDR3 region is CASTEGRTITGELFF. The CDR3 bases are TGTGCCAGCACGGAGGGAAGAACAATTACCGGGGAGCTGTTTTTT.

For the CDR3, the DNA is TGTGCCAGCAGCCAAGTCTCAGGGGGGTACGAGCAGTACTTC. Translation gives CASSQVSGGYEQYF. V gene TRBV14 combines with J gene TRBJ2-7, with D possibly TRBD1 on 7 matching bases. Trimming removed 1 base from V and 4 bases from J, with 11 bases in between. This CDR3 has 14 amino acids. Germline assignment: CDR1 SGHDN and CDR2 FVKESK.

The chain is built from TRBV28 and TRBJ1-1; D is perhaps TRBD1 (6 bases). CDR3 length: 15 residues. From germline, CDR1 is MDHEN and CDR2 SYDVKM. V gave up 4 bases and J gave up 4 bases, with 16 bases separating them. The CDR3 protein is CASSYYDRYGTEAFF. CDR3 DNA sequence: TGTGCCAGCAGTTACTACGACAGGTACGGCACTGAAGCTTTCTTT.

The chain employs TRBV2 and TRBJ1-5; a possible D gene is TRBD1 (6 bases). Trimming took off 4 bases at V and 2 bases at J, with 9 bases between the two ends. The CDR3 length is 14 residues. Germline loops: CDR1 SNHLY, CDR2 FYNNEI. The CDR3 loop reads CASSGAGGNQPQHF. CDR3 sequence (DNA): TGTGCCAGCAGTGGGGCAGGGGGCAATCAGCCCCAGCATTTT.

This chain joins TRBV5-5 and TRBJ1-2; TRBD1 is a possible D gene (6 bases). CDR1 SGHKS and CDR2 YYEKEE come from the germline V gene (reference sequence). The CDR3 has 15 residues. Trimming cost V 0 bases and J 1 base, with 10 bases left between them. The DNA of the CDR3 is TGTGCCAGCAGCTTGGTACGACAGGATAACTATGGCTACACCTTC. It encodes CASSLVRQDNYGYTF.

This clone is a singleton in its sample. DNA for the CDR3: TGTGCCAGCAGCTTAGTGGGACGGCTCGGCAGTTCACCCCTCCACTTT. Amino acids: CASSLVGRLGSSPLHF. The chain couples TRBV7-3 to TRBJ1-6, with D possibly being TRBD1 (5 bases). Per germline, CDR1 SGHTA and CDR2 FQGTGA. V dropped 2 bases and J dropped 9 bases, with 17 bases sitting between them. CDR3 length: 16 amino acids.

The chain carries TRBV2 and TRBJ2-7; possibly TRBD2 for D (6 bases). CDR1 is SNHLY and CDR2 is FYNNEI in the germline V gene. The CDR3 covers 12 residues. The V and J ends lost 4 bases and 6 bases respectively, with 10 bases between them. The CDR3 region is CASSVGGVEQYF. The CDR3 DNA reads TGTGCCAGCAGTGTAGGAGGGGTCGAGCAGTACTTC.

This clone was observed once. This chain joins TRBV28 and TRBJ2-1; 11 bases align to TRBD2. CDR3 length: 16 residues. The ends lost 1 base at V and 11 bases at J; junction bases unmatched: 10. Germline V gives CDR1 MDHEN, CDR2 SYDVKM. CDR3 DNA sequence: TGTGCCAGCAGTTTATTGGTAGCGGGGGGGCAAGATAAGCAGTTCTTC. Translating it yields CASSLLVAGGQDKQFF.

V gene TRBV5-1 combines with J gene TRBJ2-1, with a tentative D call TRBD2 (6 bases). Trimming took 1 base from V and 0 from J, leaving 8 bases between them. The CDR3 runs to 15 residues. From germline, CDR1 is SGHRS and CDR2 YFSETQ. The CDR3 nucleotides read TGCGCCAGCAGCTTGTGGGGGGACTCCTACAATGAGCAGTTCTTC. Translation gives CASSLWGDSYNEQFF.

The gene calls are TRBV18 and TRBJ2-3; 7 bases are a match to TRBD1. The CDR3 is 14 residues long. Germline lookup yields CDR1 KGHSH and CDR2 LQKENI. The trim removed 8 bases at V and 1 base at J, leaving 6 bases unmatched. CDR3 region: CASDRELGTDTQYF. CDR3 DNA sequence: TGTGCCAGCGACAGGGAATTGGGCACAGATACGCAGTATTTT.

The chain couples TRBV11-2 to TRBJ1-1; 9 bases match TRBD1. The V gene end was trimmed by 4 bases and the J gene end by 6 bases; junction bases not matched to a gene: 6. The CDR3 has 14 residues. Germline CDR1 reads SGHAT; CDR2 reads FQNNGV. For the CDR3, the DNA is TGTGCCAGCAGCTCACAGGGGGCGTCAGCTGAAGCTTTCTTT. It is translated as CASSSQGASAEAFF.

CDR3 sequence reads: CAISGGPRTEAFF. The DNA for the CDR3 is TGTGCCATCAGTGGGGGGCCACGGACTGAAGCTTTCTTT. The chain employs TRBV10-3 and TRBJ1-1; a weak D match, TRBD1 (6 bases). CDR1 is ENHRY and CDR2 is SYGVKD in the germline V gene. The CDR3 length is 13 residues. Trimming cost V 4 bases and J 5 bases, with 11 bases left between them.

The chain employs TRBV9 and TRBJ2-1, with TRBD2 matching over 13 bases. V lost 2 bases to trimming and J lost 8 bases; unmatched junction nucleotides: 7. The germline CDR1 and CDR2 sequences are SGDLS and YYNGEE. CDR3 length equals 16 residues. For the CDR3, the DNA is TGTGCCAGCAGCGTTGCCGGGACTAGCGGGGTTGATGAGCAGTTCTTC. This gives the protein CASSVAGTSGVDEQFF.